Below are 14 T cell receptor beta chains sequenced from a single sample in a study of chemoradiotherapy in HPV16-positive cancers. Profiling relied on immunoSEQ multiplex PCR, and the TCRdb table lists in-frame clones only, not all of them. The sample contains under 85,000 clones, roughly 90% of which appear only once. The specimen comprised blood, sampled from a patient who underwent chemoradiotherapy. These receptors were taken from a human donor with HPV-associated anogenital cancer.

The chain is built from TRBV7-2 and TRBJ2-3, with 8 bases aligning to TRBD2. Germline CDR1 and CDR2: SGHTA and FQGNSA. Unmatched junction bases numbered 6, after V lost 5 bases and J lost 2 bases. This CDR3 has 15 amino acids. The DNA of the CDR3 is TGTGCCAGCAGCCGAGCGGGGGCTCCCACAGATACGCAGTATTTT. Translating gives CASSRAGAPTDTQYF.

This rearrangement joins TRBV7-9 to TRBJ2-3; D is perhaps TRBD2 (5 bases). V dropped 5 bases and J dropped 4 bases, with 13 bases sitting between them. Germline CDR1 and CDR2: SEHNR and FQNEAQ (reference sequence). The length of the CDR3 is 14 residues. The DNA of the CDR3 is TGTGCCAGCAGCGCCCGGGATTCGGCAGATACGCAGTATTTT. Its protein product is CASSARDSADTQYF.

The chain is built from TRBV4-1 and TRBJ2-7; the match to TRBD2 covers 14 bases. Germline-derived CDR1 and CDR2 are MGHRA and YSYEKL. The CDR3 consists of 15 residues. Trimming at V came to 5 bases and at J to 2 bases, leaving 2 bases not matched to a gene. CDR3 in amino acids: CASSWTSGRTYEQYF. The CDR3 DNA follows: TGCGCCAGCAGCTGGACTAGCGGGAGGACCTACGAGCAGTACTTC.

The chain uses TRBV5-1 and TRBJ1-4, with no clear D. Germline-derived CDR1 and CDR2 are SGHRS and YFSETQ. The CDR3 runs to 15 residues. Trimming shortened V by 3 bases and J by 3 bases, and 12 bases separated the two germline ends. The CDR3 DNA follows: TGCGCCAGCAGCTCAAGCGGAATAGCTAATGAAAAACTGTTTTTT. This sequence encodes CASSSSGIANEKLFF.

The chain carries TRBV28 and TRBJ2-1, with 13 nucleotides matching TRBD2. The CDR3 has 14 residues. The V gene's germline CDR1 is MDHEN and CDR2 SYDVKM. Germline trimming cut 8 bases from V and 7 bases from J; bases unmatched to any gene: 5. The DNA of the CDR3 is TGTGCCAGCCTCGGGACTAGCGGGAATAATGAGCAGTTCTTC. Residues: CASLGTSGNNEQFF. Filled out from reference TRBV28 and TRBJ2-1, the complete variable domain reads DVKVTQSSRYLVKRTGEKVFLECVQDMDHENMFWYRQDPGLGLRLIYFSYDVKMKEKGDIPEGYSVSREKKERFSLILESASTNQTSMYLCASLGTSGNNEQFFGPGTRLTVL.

This chain joins TRBV2 and TRBJ1-6; D gene unclear. The germline V and J ends were trimmed by 11 bases and 13 bases, with 12 bases remaining between them. Germline V gene lookup returns CDR1 SNHLY and CDR2 FYNNEI. The CDR3 extends over 10 amino acids. The CDR3 sequence is CASSNAPLHF. The CDR3 DNA follows: TGTGCCTCCAGCAATGCGCCCCTCCACTTT.

V is TRBV5-8 and J is TRBJ1-2; D call uncertain. This CDR3 spans 13 amino acids. Trimming pared 5 bases from V and 8 bases from J, leaving 16 bases between. Looked up from germline, CDR1 is SGHTS and CDR2 is YDEGEE. The CDR3 nucleotides are TGTGCCAGCAGGTTGAGCGGGCTATCCGGCTACACCTTC. This sequence encodes CASRLSGLSGYTF.

The chain recombines TRBV2 with TRBJ1-1; D is uncertain. Trimming pared 8 bases from V and 7 bases from J, leaving 14 bases between. Germline V lookup: CDR1 SNHLY, CDR2 FYNNEI. The CDR3 runs to 12 residues. Here the CDR3 reads CASYPGAGEAFF. The CDR3 DNA sequence: TGTGCCAGCTACCCCGGCGCCGGTGAAGCTTTCTTT.

The chain carries TRBV11-3 and TRBJ2-5; D unresolved. CDR1 is SGHNT and CDR2 is YENEEA in the germline V gene. The V gene lost 5 bases and the J gene lost 3 bases, with 13 bases spanning the gap. CDR3 size: 14 residues. The CDR3 DNA sequence: TGTGCCAGCAGCCCGGGCGGACCCGAAGAGACCCAGTACTTC. Residues: CASSPGGPEETQYF.

This sequence joins TRBV4-1 and TRBJ2-7; D possibly corresponds to TRBD1 (5 bases). The CDR3 contains 14 residues. The V and J ends lost 1 base and 3 bases respectively, with 10 bases between them. Germline CDR1 is MGHRA and CDR2 is YSYEKL. CDR3 in DNA: TGCGCCAGCAGCCAAGCCTCGGACAACTACGAGCAGTACTTC. This sequence encodes CASSQASDNYEQYF.

The chain links TRBV5-1 to TRBJ2-1; D is unresolved. With 0 bases removed from V and 2 bases from J, the gap between germline ends came to 9 bases. Germline CDR1 and CDR2: SGHRS and YFSETQ. This CDR3 has 15 amino acids. CDR3 coding DNA: TGCGCCAGCAGCTTGGCCCGGGTCACCTACAATGAGCAGTTCTTC. Protein sequence: CASSLARVTYNEQFF.

The chain couples TRBV11-2 to TRBJ1-6; no reliable D call. Per germline, CDR1 SGHAT and CDR2 FQNNGV. The V end was cut by 8 bases, the J end by 1 base, with 12 bases between. The CDR3 runs to 15 residues. The CDR3 DNA reads as TGTGCCAGCGATGAAGGTCGTTCCTATAATTCACCCCTCCACTTT. Its translation is CASDEGRSYNSPLHF.

The rearrangement joins TRBV7-6 to TRBJ2-1; a weak D match, TRBD2 (6 bases). Looked up from germline, CDR1 is SGHVS and CDR2 is FNYEAQ. V shed 5 bases and J shed 4 bases, with 18 bases lying between them. The CDR3 is made up of 16 amino acids. This CDR3 reads CASSDGGGGGYNEQFF. The CDR3 bases are TGTGCCAGCAGCGACGGGGGAGGTGGTGGGTACAATGAGCAGTTCTTC. Filled out from reference TRBV7-6 and TRBJ2-1, the complete variable domain reads GAGVSQSPRYKVTKRGQDVALRCDPISGHVSLYWYRQALGQGPEFLTYFNYEAQQDKSGLPNDRFSAERPEGSISTLTIQRTEQRDSAMYRCASSDGGGGGYNEQFFGPGTRLTVL.

This rearrangement joins TRBV19 to TRBJ2-7, with D perhaps assigned TRBD1 or TRBD2 (5 bases each). Between the trimmed V and J ends, which lost 9 bases and 0 bases, there was a span of 12 bases. Germline V CDR1 and CDR2: LNHDA, SQIVND (reference sequence). The CDR3 length is 13 residues. CDR3 amino acids: CASRDRGSYEQYF. CDR3 nucleotides: TGTGCCAGCCGGGACCGAGGCTCCTACGAGCAGTACTTC.